Below are 30 T cell receptor beta chains sequenced from a single sample in a study of CD8+ T cells in alopecia areata. Researchers took lesional scalp punch biopsies and peripheral blood from people who were alopecia areata patients. Extracted RNA was reverse transcribed, and the resulting cDNA served as sequencing template. Libraries were prepared by immunoSEQ multiplex PCR; TCRdb keeps only in-frame clonotypes and omits some of them. The repertoire includes some 11,000 clones, roughly 62% of them detected once, and about 8.1% sits in the top ten. Sequenced here: skin, sampled at week 0. These receptors were taken from a human donor with alopecia areata.

This chain joins TRBV19 and TRBJ2-1, with D possibly called TRBD1 or TRBD2 (5 bases each). The CDR3 is 15 residues long. Germline CDR1 is LNHDA and CDR2 is SQIVND (reference sequence). V was shortened by 3 bases and J by 6 bases, with 15 bases between the two germline ends. DNA of the CDR3: TGTGCCAGTAGTATCGCCGGGACCACCGGCAATGAGCAGTTCTTC. Translation: CASSIAGTTGNEQFF.

A single count supports this clone. The gene calls are TRBV7-9 and TRBJ1-1; 7 positions agree with TRBD1. V lost 8 bases to trimming and J lost 1 base; unmatched junction nucleotides: 4. The germline gives CDR1 SEHNR, CDR2 FQNEAQ (reference sequence). The CDR3 has 13 amino acids. The CDR3 loop is CASATGTNTEAFF. CDR3 nucleotides: TGTGCCAGCGCGACAGGGACGAACACTGAAGCTTTCTTT.

This clone was detected a few times. V and J are TRBV6-6 and TRBJ1-1; 8 nucleotides align to TRBD1. The V gene end was trimmed by 10 bases and the J gene end by 4 bases; junction bases not matched to a gene: 11. The CDR3 is 14 amino acids. Looked up from germline, CDR1 is MNHNY and CDR2 is SVGAGI (reference sequence). In nucleotides, the CDR3 is TGTGCCACCCTTAAACCAGGGGGCGTCACTGAAGCTTTCTTT. Its protein is CATLKPGGVTEAFF.

This clone was picked up a small number of times. The J gene is TRBJ1-3, the V gene TRBV27; TRBD1 aligns across 10 bases. This CDR3 comprises 15 residues. Trimming removed 5 bases from V and 2 bases from J; junction bases left unmatched: 3. Looked up from germline, CDR1 is MNHEY and CDR2 is SMNVEV (reference sequence). CDR3 amino acids: CASSTGTGAGNTIYF. CDR3 nucleotides: TGTGCCAGCAGTACCGGGACAGGGGCTGGAAACACCATATATTTT.

V usage is TRBV15 and J usage is TRBJ1-2, with D possibly matching TRBD1 (5 bases). This CDR3 is built from 13 residues. The germline gives CDR1 LNHNV, CDR2 YYDKDF (reference sequence). Trimming pared 5 bases from V and 8 bases from J, leaving 15 bases between. The CDR3 bases are TGTGCCACCAGCCCGACAGTTAACCGGGGCTACACCTTC. Its translation: CATSPTVNRGYTF.

This chain uses TRBV18 with TRBJ2-5; D might be TRBD1 (5 bases). The CDR3 runs to 14 residues. Trimming took 2 bases from V and 5 from J, leaving 12 bases between them. Germline V gene lookup returns CDR1 KGHSH and CDR2 LQKENI. The DNA of the CDR3 is TGTGCCAGCTCACCAAATCGACAGAAGGAGACCCAGTACTTC. Residues: CASSPNRQKETQYF.

This clone was seen a handful of times. The chain has TRBV5-1 and TRBJ1-1; no clear D gene. Looked up from germline, CDR1 is SGHRS and CDR2 is YFSETQ. This CDR3 has 13 amino acids. V shed 4 bases and J shed 2 bases, with 9 bases lying between them. The CDR3 is CASSTATNTEAFF. CDR3 nucleotides: TGCGCCAGCAGCACGGCGACCAACACTGAAGCTTTCTTT. Variable domain in full (rest from reference TRBV5-1 and TRBJ1-1): KAGVTQTPRYLIKTRGQQVTLSCSPISGHRSVSWYQQTPGQGLQFLFEYFSETQRNKGNFPGRFSGRQFSNSRSEMNVSTLELGDSALYLCASSTATNTEAFFGQGTRLTVV.

The rearrangement links TRBV7-9 to TRBJ2-5; D uncertain. Between the trimmed V and J ends, which lost 5 bases and 4 bases, there was a span of 20 bases. The length of the CDR3 is 16 residues. Germline values: CDR1 SEHNR, CDR2 FQNEAQ (reference sequence). The CDR3 loop is CASSPQGVSLGETQYF. The CDR3 bases are TGTGCCAGCAGCCCCCAAGGCGTTTCATTAGGAGAGACCCAGTACTTC.

This clone counts as large. Other DNA sequences of this sample code for an identical CDR3. Here the CDR3 reads CASSLGQGPYEQYF. CDR3 DNA sequence: TGTGCCAGCAGCTTGGGACAGGGCCCCTACGAGCAGTACTTC. V usage is TRBV11-2 and J usage is TRBJ2-7, with 9 bases matching TRBD1. The germline V gene has CDR1 SGHAT and CDR2 FQNNGV. V was pared by 3 bases and J by 2 bases, with 2 bases of the junction left unmatched. CDR3 length equals 14 residues.

V usage is TRBV21-1 and J usage is TRBJ1-3; the listed D gene, TRBD1, was not tested against the DNA. TRBV21-1 counts as a pseudogene. This CDR3 has 19 amino acids. The CDR3 DNA reads TGTGCCAGCAGCAAAGAGGGGACAGACAATAACCTATCTGGAAACACCATATATTTT. Protein: CASSKEGTDNNLSGNTIYF.

The chain recombines TRBV4-2 with TRBJ1-5; TRBD1 is a possible D gene (5 bases). Per germline, CDR1 LGHNA and CDR2 YNFKEQ. V dropped 4 bases and J dropped 5 bases, with 12 bases sitting between them. The CDR3 extends over 14 amino acids. The CDR3, as DNA: TGTGCCAGCAGCCTCCCAGGGTTCCATCAGCCCCAGCATTTT. Its protein is CASSLPGFHQPQHF.

This chain joins TRBV13 and TRBJ2-3, with 11 bases fitting TRBD2. Germline values: CDR1 PRHDT, CDR2 FYEKMQ (reference sequence). The CDR3 length is 17 residues. J was trimmed by 2 bases and V by 3 bases; bases with no gene match: 7. The CDR3 reads CASSLPSGGTLTDTQYF. The CDR3 DNA follows: TGTGCCAGCAGCTTGCCTAGCGGGGGGACCCTCACAGATACGCAGTATTTT. Full variable domain (missing parts from reference TRBV13 and TRBJ2-3): AAGVIQSPRHLIKEKRETATLKCYPIPRHDTVYWYQQGPGQDPQFLISFYEKMQSDKGSIPDRFSAQQFSDYHSELNMSSLELGDSALYFCASSLPSGGTLTDTQYFGPGTRLTVL.

This chain uses TRBV29-1 with TRBJ1-2; 8 bases map to TRBD1. The CDR3 is 14 residues long. Germline V gene lookup returns CDR1 SQVTM and CDR2 ANQGSEA. V shed 7 bases, J shed 2 bases, and the junction held 9 bases outside the gene matches. CDR3 residues: CSAPLDRGNYGYTF. In DNA, the CDR3 is TGCAGCGCTCCCCTCGACAGGGGAAACTATGGCTACACCTTC.

The chain couples TRBV2 to TRBJ2-1, with D maybe TRBD1 (5 bases). V was pared by 8 bases and J by 8 bases, with 25 bases between. Germline assignment: CDR1 SNHLY and CDR2 FYNNEI. The CDR3 loop spans 16 amino acids. The CDR3 loop is CASLGGRDSISYEQFF. The DNA of the CDR3 is TGTGCCAGCCTGGGCGGTCGAGACAGTATTTCTTATGAGCAGTTCTTC.

V usage is TRBV6-1 and J usage is TRBJ1-6; D not certain. This CDR3 is built from 12 residues. Germline lookup yields CDR1 MNHNS and CDR2 SASEGT. V was clipped by 6 bases and J by 6 bases, with 6 bases between them. CDR3 coding DNA: TGTGCCAGCAGGACGCTTAATTCACCCCTCCACTTT. Amino acid sequence: CASRTLNSPLHF.

This clone was observed a single time. CDR3 amino acids: CATGAYYEQYF. The CDR3 bases are TGTGCCACCGGGGCGTACTACGAGCAGTACTTC. The V and J genes are TRBV6-5 and TRBJ2-7; D tentatively fits TRBD1 or TRBD2 (5 bases each). Trimming removed 10 bases at V and 3 bases at J, with 10 bases between. CDR1 is MNHEY, CDR2 SVGAGI, per germline. CDR3 size: 11 residues.

This clone was observed a handful of times. The gene calls are TRBV6-5 and TRBJ1-5; 9 bases fit TRBD1. With 5 bases clipped from V and 4 bases from J, the junction kept 3 bases outside the gene matches. CDR1 MNHEY and CDR2 SVGAGI come from the germline V gene. CDR3 length equals 14 residues. DNA of the CDR3: TGTGCCAGCAGTGGACAGGGGTTAAATCAGCCCCAGCATTTT. Amino acids: CASSGQGLNQPQHF.

The rearrangement links TRBV30 to TRBJ1-5; TRBD1 matches 9 bases. The CDR3 contains 15 residues. Unmatched junction bases numbered 8, after V lost 2 bases and J lost 6 bases. Germline V gives CDR1 GTSNPN, CDR2 SVGIG (reference sequence). The CDR3 sequence is CAWSKGGQGTQPQHF. The CDR3 nucleotides read TGTGCCTGGAGTAAGGGGGGACAGGGTACTCAGCCCCAGCATTTT.

The V gene is TRBV27, the J gene TRBJ1-6, with D hard to call. V was pared by 2 bases and J by 9 bases, with 5 bases between. In germline, CDR1 is MNHEY, CDR2 SMNVEV (reference sequence). The CDR3 spans 12 residues. The chain's CDR3 is CASSLNGSPLHF. The CDR3 nucleotides read TGTGCCAGCAGTTTAAATGGTTCACCCCTCCACTTT.

This clone appeared a single time. This chain uses TRBV7-2 with TRBJ2-7; perhaps TRBD2 as D (6 bases). Trimming cost V 5 bases and J 6 bases, with 17 bases left between them. CDR3 length equals 14 residues. The germline V gene encodes CDR1 SGHTA and CDR2 FQGNSA. The CDR3 sequence: CASSPGLREAEQYF. CDR3 DNA: TGTGCCAGCAGCCCCGGCCTAAGGGAGGCCGAGCAGTACTTC.

J is TRBJ1-1 and V is TRBV5-7, with D unclear. TRBV5-7 is noted as an ORF with a role that remains uncertain. There are 12 residues in the CDR3. V was shortened by 4 bases and J by 4 bases, with 8 bases between the two germline ends. In DNA, the CDR3 is TGTGCCAGCAGCCTCACGGGCACTGAAGCTTTCTTT. As protein: CASSLTGTEAFF.

The rearrangement links TRBV6-1 to TRBJ2-5, with D perhaps assigned TRBD1 or TRBD2 (6 bases each). This CDR3 is built from 14 residues. The germline V gene has CDR1 MNHNS and CDR2 SASEGT. Trimming stripped 6 bases from V and 10 bases from J, with 21 bases between. The CDR3 region has the DNA TGTGCCAGCAGCGAATACCGAGGGGGGCAGGGCCAGTACTTC. This gives the protein CASSEYRGGQGQYF.

CDR3 protein: CSAQGPGEQFF. DNA of the CDR3: TGCAGTGCTCAGGGGCCGGGGGAGCAGTTCTTC. The rearrangement joins TRBV20-1 to TRBJ2-1; possible D gene TRBD1, 6 bases. The germline V and J ends were trimmed by 5 bases and 10 bases, with 12 bases remaining between them. The CDR3 has 11 residues. Germline assignment: CDR1 DFQATT and CDR2 SNEGSKA (reference sequence).

The sample holds a few counts of this clone. The chain recombines TRBV6-5 with TRBJ2-2; a weak D match, TRBD2 (6 bases). Trimming removed 0 bases from V and 1 base from J, with 9 bases in between. CDR3 length: 16 amino acids. The germline gives CDR1 MNHEY, CDR2 SVGAGI. In DNA form, the CDR3 reads TGTGCCAGCAGTTACTCGAGGAGGGTGAACACCGGGGAGCTGTTTTTT. It is translated as CASSYSRRVNTGELFF.

In regard to this clone: Other DNA variants within this sample encode the same CDR3. The gene calls are TRBV6-5 and TRBJ1-1, with TRBD1 matching 7 bases. The CDR3 runs 15 residues. The V segment lost 5 bases and the J segment 8 bases; nucleotides outside the gene matches: 14. Germline CDR1 reads MNHEY; CDR2 reads SVGAGI. The CDR3 DNA is TGTGCCAGCAGTCCCCGGGACAGACTCTCGAAAGAAGCTTTCTTT. Translated: CASSPRDRLSKEAFF.

This clone was recorded once. The V and J genes are TRBV4-1 and TRBJ1-2; D remains ambiguous. CDR1 and CDR2 (germline): MGHRA, YSYEKL. V lost 0 bases and J lost 7, with 9 bases in between. The CDR3 consists of 13 residues. Here the CDR3 DNA reads TGCGCCAGCAGCCAAGATAGGTTTGGTGGCTACACCTTC. Amino acid sequence: CASSQDRFGGYTF.

The V gene is TRBV5-4, the J gene TRBJ1-1, with D hard to call. The CDR3 length is 14 residues. Germline lookup yields CDR1 SGHNT and CDR2 YYREEE (reference sequence). Deletions cut 2 bases from V and 0 bases from J, with 8 bases between. The CDR3 DNA is TGTGCCAGCAGCTTTTACACTATGAACACTGAAGCTTTCTTT. Its translation is CASSFYTMNTEAFF. Full variable domain (outside the CDR3, taken from reference TRBV5-4 and TRBJ1-1): ETGVTQSPTHLIKTRGQQVTLRCSSQSGHNTVSWYQQALGQGPQFIFQYYREEENGRGNFPPRFSGLQFPNYSSELNVNALELDDSALYLCASSFYTMNTEAFFGQGTRLTVV.

The chain couples TRBV7-9 to TRBJ2-7; no reliable D call. Germline CDR1 reads SEHNR; CDR2 reads FQNEAQ (reference sequence). The CDR3 totals 15 residues. V lost 5 bases, J lost 1 base, and 15 bases lay in between. In nucleotides, the CDR3 is TGTGCCAGCAGCCCCTATAAGATTCTATCCTACGAGCAGTACTTC. Translating gives CASSPYKILSYEQYF.

This clone was found a few times. V gene TRBV11-1 combines with J gene TRBJ2-2; possible D gene TRBD1, 5 bases. Trimming left V 5 bases short and J 0 bases short, with 13 bases between. The CDR3 length is 16 residues. The germline V gene has CDR1 SGHAT and CDR2 FQDESV (reference sequence). DNA for the CDR3: TGTGCCAGCAGCCCACCACCACAGGCGAACACCGGGGAGCTGTTTTTT. Translated: CASSPPPQANTGELFF.

This clone was counted between two and nine times. The chain uses TRBV7-9 and TRBJ1-2, with D perhaps TRBD1 (5 bases). The CDR3 totals 14 residues. Germline-derived CDR1 and CDR2 are SEHNR and FQNEAQ (reference sequence). V was pared by 5 bases and J by 5 bases, with 15 bases between. The CDR3 nucleotides are TGTGCCAGCAGCACAGGACAACCTCCTTATGGCTACACCTTC. It codes for CASSTGQPPYGYTF.